This note documents a single T cell receptor beta chain sequence. Its specificity is unknown. This entry comes from a study of long-term antiretroviral therapy in people with HIV. Per donor, a minimum of one pre-ART and a minimum of two post-ART PBMC samples were available. Broader study findings: Repertoire dominance by clones expanded before ART was seen at all time points. Controls had broader CDR3 length ranges than HIV repertoires did. Documentation of ART adherence, viral resistance or therapy changes was absent.

Researchers report immunoSEQ v3.0 was run at survey level. Sequencing used immunoSEQ multiplex PCR; TCRdb keeps in-frame clones, though not all of them. Among 24,000 or so clones listed, around 83% were seen once. Sequences were derived from unsorted PBMCs, sampled 1.9 years after starting antiretroviral therapy. This clonotype originated in a woman younger than 45 with HIV.

In nucleotides, the CDR3 is TGTGCCAGCACCTTCCCCATGGCGGGGGGGCCCCCCGGGGAGCTGTTTTTT. Protein product: CASTFPMAGGPPGELFF. V is TRBV11-2 and J is TRBJ2-2; 9 bases agree with TRBD2. V was clipped by 7 bases and J by 6 bases; unmatched bases: 15. Germline loops: CDR1 SGHAT, CDR2 FQNNGV. The CDR3 length is 17 residues.